This TCR beta chain was found in a study of T cell repertoires in cytomegalovirus infection. Looking at the study overall: Public signatures in TCR beta pointed to CMV infection and matching HLA type.

This clonotype was counted only a few times. Its antigen is unknown. CDR1 and CDR2 from the germline V gene are MNHEY and SVGEGT. The CDR3 covers 11 residues. Trimming took 5 bases from V and 7 from J, leaving 8 bases between them. TCRdb used MiXCR to reprocess the reads, holding one entry per CDR3 protein. The sample lists roughly 69,000 distinct CDR3 sequences, around 27% occurring once. This clonotype was obtained from a human donor in good health (CMV status not recorded). Some clones in this sample may be carry-over from other donors' samples. Sequences were derived from CD8+ T cells from cultured PBMCs, sampled from culture after CMV antigen stimulation. The V and J genes are TRBV6-2 or TRBV6-3 and TRBJ1-1; D unclear. CDR3 amino acids: CASSRAFEAFF. The CDR3 bases are TGTGCCAGCAGTCGGGCCTTTGAAGCTTTCTTT.